The 22 T cell receptor beta chains presented below share a single source sample, sequenced in a study of CD4 and CD8 cells across lung adenocarcinoma regions. In TCRdb, the PCR reads were re-called with MiXCR into one record per CDR3 protein. The table has 10,000 to 15,000 distinct CDR3 sequences, 47% seen once. Sequencing was performed on CD8+ T cells from the margin of a lung tumor. These receptors all stem from a male donor with lung adenocarcinoma. The CD4 and CD8 labels of this study may be unreliable.

The chain employs TRBV4-3 and TRBJ2-1; 7 bases agree with TRBD2. This CDR3 has 15 amino acids. Germline CDR1 and CDR2: LGHNA and YSLEER. Trimming took 4 bases from V and 3 from J; bases not matched to a gene: 6. The CDR3 bases are TGCGCCAGCAGCCGCGGCGGGACTAACTACAATGAGCAGTTCTTC. It is translated as CASSRGGTNYNEQFF.

This clonotype is medium-sized (0.01 to 0.1%) by share. The chain recombines TRBV6-1 with TRBJ1-3; TRBD1 is a possible D gene (6 bases). V gave up 7 bases and J gave up 0 bases, with 13 bases separating them. In germline, CDR1 is MNHNS, CDR2 SASEGT. The CDR3 consists of 15 residues. CDR3 protein: CASTSTGPSGNTIYF. The CDR3 nucleotides read TGTGCCAGCACCTCGACAGGACCCTCTGGAAACACCATATATTTT.

The chain combines TRBV6-1 with TRBJ2-5; TRBD2 matches at 11 bases. This CDR3 has 17 amino acids. Germline CDR1 is MNHNS and CDR2 is SASEGT. Trimming removed 3 bases from V and 13 bases from J; junction bases left unmatched: 19. The CDR3 spells CASSEGLGKLAGVSPYF. DNA of the CDR3: TGTGCCAGCAGTGAGGGGCTCGGGAAACTAGCGGGAGTGTCCCCGTACTTC.

In the case of this clonotype: The junction shows a germline mismatch at one end, possibly a read error. CDR3 loop: CASSPQGATRKDAQFF. DNA for the CDR3: TGTGCCAGCAGCCCACAGGGGGCGACCCGTAAAGATGCGCAGTTTTTC. The gene calls are TRBV6-1 and TRBJ2-1, with TRBD1 identical over 9 bases. The germline gives CDR1 MNHNS, CDR2 SASEGT. The CDR3 runs 16 residues.

The genes are TRBV6-1 and TRBJ2-3; D might be TRBD1 or TRBD2, each matching 6 bases. Trimming took 0 bases from V and 12 from J, leaving 28 bases between them. In germline, CDR1 is MNHNS, CDR2 SASEGT. This CDR3 has 18 residues. The CDR3 here is CASSEAGTGGRDQETQYF. DNA of the CDR3: TGTGCCAGCAGTGAAGCGGGGACTGGGGGCCGGGACCAAGAGACCCAGTATTTT.

Points on this clonotype: One end of the junction varies from germline; a read error may be responsible. The rearrangement uses TRBV6-1 and TRBJ2-3, with D perhaps TRBD2 (5 bases). Germline V gene sequence: CDR1 MNHNS, CDR2 SASEGT. CDR3 length: 15 residues. The CDR3 spells CASRTSGRGPDTQYF. The CDR3 DNA reads TGTGCCAGTCGGACGAGCGGCCGTGGCCCAGATACGCAGTACTTT.

Points on this clonotype: The junction does not match germline at one end; this may be a read error. This chain uses TRBV6-8 with TRBJ2-5; 7 positions match TRBD1. The CDR3 is made up of 17 amino acids. The germline V gene has CDR1 MNHGY and CDR2 SAAAGT. The CDR3 protein is CASSERLGGRGADTQYF. The CDR3 DNA reads as TGTGCCAGCAGTGAGCGGCTAGGGGGCCGGGGCGCAGATACCCAGTATTTC.

By sample share, this clonotype is medium-sized. The chain combines TRBV6-5 with TRBJ1-5, with 7 positions matching TRBD1. Looked up from germline, CDR1 is MNHEY and CDR2 is SVGAGI. The CDR3 has 16 amino acids. Germline trimming cut 4 bases from V and 4 bases from J; bases unmatched to any gene: 10. The CDR3 nucleotides read TGTGCCAGCAGTTCTCGGACAGGACTGACTAATCAGCCCCAGCATTTT. It codes for CASSSRTGLTNQPQHF.

This clonotype was seen many times. This chain connects TRBV6-1 to TRBJ2-7, with D tentatively TRBD1 or TRBD2 (5 bases each). V was cut by 1 base and J by 0 bases, with 10 bases left in between. The CDR3 is 15 residues long. Germline V gene lookup returns CDR1 MNHNS and CDR2 SASEGT. This CDR3 reads CASSEGDPSSYEQYF. The CDR3 bases are TGTGCCAGCAGTGAAGGGGACCCAAGCTCCTACGAGCAGTACTTC.

This clonotype was counted a single time. The J gene is TRBJ2-2, the V gene TRBV10-3; the D call may be TRBD1 or TRBD2 (5 bases each). The CDR3 has 15 residues. Germline V gene sequence: CDR1 ENHRY, CDR2 SYGVKD. V was pared by 6 bases and J by 13 bases, with 24 bases between. The CDR3 region is CAIRPGPANTEALFF. For the CDR3, the DNA is TGTGCCATCAGACCGGGACCTGCGAACACCGAGGCGCTGTTTTTT.

A few counts support this clonotype. The rearrangement joins TRBV7-2 to TRBJ2-1, with 8 positions matching TRBD2. The end of the DNA fits TRBJ2-7 better, so the J call may be wrong. This CDR3 is built from 15 residues. CDR1 is SGHTA, CDR2 FQGNSA, per germline. The CDR3 nucleotides read TGTGCCAGCAATCCGGGGGGGACCATAACCTACGAGCAGTACTTC. This codes for CASNPGGTITYEQYF.

Judged by abundance, this clonotype is medium-sized. The genes are TRBV10-1 and TRBJ2-1; D is undetermined. The J call is in doubt because the DNA end fits TRBJ2-7 better. CDR1 is WNHNN, CDR2 SYGVQD, per germline (reference sequence). CDR3 length: 12 residues. Here the CDR3 DNA reads TGCGCCAGCAGTGGAGGTTCGGGCGAGCAGTACTTC. Protein sequence: CASSGGSGEQYF.

This clonotype occurred many times. The V gene is TRBV27, the J gene TRBJ2-5; D remains ambiguous. V lost 5 bases and J 1 base, leaving 11 bases between the germline ends. The V gene's germline CDR1 is MNHEY and CDR2 SMNVEV (reference sequence). This CDR3 spans 14 amino acids. The CDR3 coding sequence is TGTGCCAGCAGTCCCCGGACGATCCAAGAGACCCAGTACTTC. Its translation: CASSPRTIQETQYF.

The genes are TRBV20-1 and TRBJ2-5; possibly TRBD2 for D (5 bases). The ends were cut back, 0 bases at V and 2 bases at J, with 10 bases in the middle. The CDR3 runs to 14 residues. Germline V gene sequence: CDR1 DFQATT, CDR2 SNEGSKA (reference sequence). The CDR3 protein is CSARDGMGQETQYF. Written as DNA, the CDR3 is TGCAGTGCTAGAGACGGGATGGGGCAAGAGACCCAGTACTTC.

As to this clonotype: The junction departs from germline at one end; a sequencing error may be responsible. The chain joins TRBV7-2 to TRBJ2-3; D is undetermined. This CDR3 has 14 amino acids. Germline V CDR1 and CDR2: SGHTA, FQGNSA. The CDR3 reads CASSLLGGKDTQYF. As DNA, the CDR3 is TGTGCCAGCAGCTTGCTGGGTGGGAAAGATACGCAGTATTTC. Using reference TRBV7-2 and TRBJ2-3 for the parts outside the CDR3, the full variable domain is GAGVSQSPSNKVTEKGKDVELRCDPISGHTALYWYRQSLGQGLEFLIYFQGNSAPDKSGLPSDRFSAERTGGSVSTLTIQRTQQEDSAVYLCASSLLGGKDTQYFGPGTRLTVL.

Judged by abundance, this clonotype is medium-sized. The chain links TRBV6-5 to TRBJ2-5, with 10 bases lining up with TRBD2. The CDR3 totals 16 residues. Germline V CDR1 and CDR2: MNHEY, SVGAGI. V lost 0 bases, J lost 1 base, and 2 bases stayed unmatched. Here the CDR3 DNA reads TGTGCCAGCAGTTACTCTTGGACTAGCGGCCAAGAGACCCAGTACTTC. This codes for CASSYSWTSGQETQYF.

This clonotype was detected many times. J is TRBJ2-1 and V is TRBV5-3; 7 nucleotides line up with TRBD1. Being an ORF, TRBV5-3 has a function that is uncertain. Trimming at V came to 6 bases and at J to 5 bases, leaving 11 bases not matched to a gene. The CDR3 is 15 amino acids. The CDR3 reads CARTEGTVLNNEQFF. DNA for the CDR3: TGTGCCAGAACAGAAGGGACAGTATTAAACAATGAGCAGTTCTTC.

On this clonotype: The limits of the CDR3 on the DNA are not certain, so only TCRdb's listed CDR3 is given. The chain's CDR3 is CASTGIGVGSGANEQYF. This chain uses TRBV6-1 with TRBJ2-6; TRBD1, the table's D call, lacks a check against the DNA. The V gene's germline CDR1 is MNHNS and CDR2 SASEGT. The CDR3 is made up of 17 amino acids, end residues included.

This clonotype was counted ten times or more. This chain joins TRBV6-1 and TRBJ2-5; 11 bases map to TRBD2. Germline CDR1 reads MNHNS; CDR2 reads SASEGT. The CDR3 loop spans 14 amino acids. V trimming: 6 bases; J trimming: 11 bases; junction bases outside the gene matches: 11. The CDR3 is CASSQLAGGEEQYF. In nucleotides, the CDR3 is TGTGCCAGCAGCCAATTAGCGGGAGGGGAAGAGCAGTACTTC.

Ten or more counts support this clonotype. The chain uses TRBV10-3 and TRBJ2-1; tentatively, D is TRBD1 or TRBD2 (6 bases each). V was cut by 7 bases and J by 0 bases, with 7 bases left in between. Germline loops: CDR1 ENHRY, CDR2 SYGVKD. This CDR3 region has 13 residues. CDR3 sequence reads: CAIKGGSYNEQFF. CDR3 bases: TGTGCCATCAAGGGGGGCTCCTACAATGAGCAGTTCTTC.

The gene calls are TRBV4-1 and TRBJ2-5, with 7 bases fitting TRBD1. Near its end, the DNA agrees better with TRBJ2-7, so the J call may be wrong. In germline, CDR1 is MGHRA, CDR2 YSYEKL. The CDR3 sequence is 15 residues long. The CDR3 reads CASSQATQGVYEQYF. Written as DNA, the CDR3 is TGCGCCAGCAGCCAAGCCACGCAGGGGGTGTACGAGCAGTACTTC.

In the case of this clonotype: A junction end diverges from the germline sequence, so it may reflect a read error. The J gene is TRBJ2-2, the V gene TRBV6-1; D is perhaps TRBD1 (7 bases). Germline values: CDR1 MNHNS, CDR2 SASEGT. The CDR3 consists of 17 residues. CDR3 nucleotides: TGTGCCAGCAGTGAAGCGCTGAGGCAGGGGGGCACAGGGGAGCAGTTTTTT. Translating it yields CASSEALRQGGTGEQFF.